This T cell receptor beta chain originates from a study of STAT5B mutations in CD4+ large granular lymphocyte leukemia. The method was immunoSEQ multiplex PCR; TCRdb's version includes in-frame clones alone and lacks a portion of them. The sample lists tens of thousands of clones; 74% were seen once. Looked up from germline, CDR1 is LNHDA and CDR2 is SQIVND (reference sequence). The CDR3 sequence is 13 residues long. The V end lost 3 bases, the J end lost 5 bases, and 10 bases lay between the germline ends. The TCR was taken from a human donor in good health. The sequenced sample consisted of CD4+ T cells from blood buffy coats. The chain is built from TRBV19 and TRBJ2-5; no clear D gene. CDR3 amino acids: CASSMYNVETQYF. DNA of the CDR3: TGTGCCAGTAGTATGTACAACGTGGAGACCCAGTACTTC. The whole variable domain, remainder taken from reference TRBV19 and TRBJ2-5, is DGGITQSPKYLFRKEGQNVTLSCEQNLNHDAMYWYRQDPGQGLRLIYYSQIVNDFQKGDIAEGYSVSREKKESFPLTVTSAQKNPTAFYLCASSMYNVETQYFGPGTRLLVL.